Following are 8 T cell receptor beta chains from one sample sequenced in a study of blood T cells in healthy people across ages. Combining a sample-barcoded 5' primer with a J-beta primer mix, a second PCR ran for roughly 7 to 11 cycles. One entry per CDR3 protein results from TCRdb running MiXCR on the 5' RACE reads. The sample shows 700,000 or so distinct CDR3 sequences, around 38% of them seen only once. The sequenced sample consisted of blood. The source is a man older than 75 in good health.

The genes are TRBV5-1 and TRBJ2-5; maybe TRBD2 (5 bases). Germline CDR1 is SGHRS and CDR2 is YFSETQ. The CDR3 extends over 14 amino acids. The ends were cut back, 0 bases at V and 5 bases at J, with 11 bases in the middle. The CDR3 DNA reads TGCGCCAGCAGCTTGGCCCAAAGGGAGGAGACCCAGTACTTC. Encoded protein: CASSLAQREETQYF.

The sample holds a few counts of this clonotype. This chain connects TRBV30 to TRBJ1-3; D may be TRBD1 (6 bases). V was clipped by 7 bases and J by 0 bases, with 16 bases between them. Germline V gene lookup returns CDR1 GTSNPN and CDR2 SVGIG (reference sequence). The CDR3 runs to 15 residues. CDR3 bases: TGTGCCTTCCGGGCTACAGGGAGCTCTGGAAACACCATATATTTT. It codes for CAFRATGSSGNTIYF.

This clonotype showed up just a few times. This chain joins TRBV7-9 and TRBJ2-5, with D perhaps matching TRBD2 (5 bases). Trimming removed 5 bases from V and 1 base from J, with 17 bases in between. The CDR3 is 16 residues long. In germline, CDR1 is SEHNR, CDR2 FQNEAQ (reference sequence). CDR3 nucleotides: TGTGCCAGCAGCCCCCAGCGGATGGCAGTCCAAGAGACCCAGTACTTC. Residues: CASSPQRMAVQETQYF.

This clonotype was counted a single time. The gene calls are TRBV7-2 and TRBJ1-2; possibly TRBD1 for D (5 bases). V lost 5 bases to trimming and J lost 3 bases, with 13 bases between them. Germline assignment: CDR1 SGHTA and CDR2 FQGNSA. CDR3 size: 14 residues. The CDR3 DNA is TGTGCCAGCAGCCCCTCAGGGTCCCACTATGGCTACACCTTC. Translated: CASSPSGSHYGYTF.

This chain connects TRBV7-8 to TRBJ1-4; a weak D match, TRBD1 (6 bases). The CDR3 extends over 12 amino acids. V lost 5 bases and J lost 13, with 14 bases in between. Germline values: CDR1 SGHVS, CDR2 FQNEAQ. In DNA, the CDR3 is TGTGCCAGCAGCGTTCCAGGGGCGGCACTGTTTTTT. Protein sequence: CASSVPGAALFF. The full variable domain, in which reference TRBV7-8 and TRBJ1-4 provide the parts outside the CDR3, is GAGVSQSPRYKVAKRGQDVALRCDPISGHVSLFWYQQALGQGPEFLTYFQNEAQLDKSGLPSDRFFAERPEGSVSTLKIQRTQQEDSAVYLCASSVPGAALFFGSGTQLSVL.

The V call is TRBV20-1, the J call TRBJ2-1, with D possibly TRBD1 on 5 matching bases. Trimming left V 6 bases short and J 3 bases short, with 12 bases between. The germline V gene has CDR1 DFQATT and CDR2 SNEGSKA (reference sequence). This CDR3 is built from 13 residues. CDR3 protein: CSASQGYYNEQFF. The CDR3 DNA follows: TGCAGTGCCAGCCAGGGCTACTACAATGAGCAGTTCTTC.

Points on this clonotype: This may stem from a read error, because a much larger clone lies one nucleotide away. V gene TRBV4-2 combines with J gene TRBJ2-6; a weak D match, TRBD2 (6 bases). CDR3 length equals 17 residues. CDR1 is LGHNA, CDR2 YNFKEQ, per germline. The CDR3 protein is CASSQDPGVSGASVLTF. The DNA for the CDR3 is TGTGCCAGCAGCCAAGATCCGGGGGTATCTGGGGCCAGCGTCCTGACTTTC.

This chain uses TRBV7-2 with TRBJ2-7, with unresolved D. The J call is uncertain, as TRBJ2-5 better fits the DNA end. The germline V gene encodes CDR1 SGHTA and CDR2 FQGNSA. The CDR3 is 15 residues long. CDR3: CASSLGSTPRETQYF. The CDR3 bases are TGTGCCAGCAGCTTAGGGAGCACCCCTAGGGAGACCCAGTACTTC.